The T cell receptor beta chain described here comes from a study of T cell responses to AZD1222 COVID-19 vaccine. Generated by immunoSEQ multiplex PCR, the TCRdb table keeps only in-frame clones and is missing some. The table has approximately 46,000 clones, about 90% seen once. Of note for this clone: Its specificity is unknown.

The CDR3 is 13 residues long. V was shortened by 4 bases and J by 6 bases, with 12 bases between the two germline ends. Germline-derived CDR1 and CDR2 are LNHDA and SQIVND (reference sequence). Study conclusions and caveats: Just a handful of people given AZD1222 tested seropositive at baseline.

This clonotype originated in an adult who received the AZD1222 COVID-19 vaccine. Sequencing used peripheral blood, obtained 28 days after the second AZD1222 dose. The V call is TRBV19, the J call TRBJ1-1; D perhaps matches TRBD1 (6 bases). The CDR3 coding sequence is TGTGCCAGTAGTAGTTCGGGGGGCGCTGAAGCTTTCTTT. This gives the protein CASSSSGGAEAFF.